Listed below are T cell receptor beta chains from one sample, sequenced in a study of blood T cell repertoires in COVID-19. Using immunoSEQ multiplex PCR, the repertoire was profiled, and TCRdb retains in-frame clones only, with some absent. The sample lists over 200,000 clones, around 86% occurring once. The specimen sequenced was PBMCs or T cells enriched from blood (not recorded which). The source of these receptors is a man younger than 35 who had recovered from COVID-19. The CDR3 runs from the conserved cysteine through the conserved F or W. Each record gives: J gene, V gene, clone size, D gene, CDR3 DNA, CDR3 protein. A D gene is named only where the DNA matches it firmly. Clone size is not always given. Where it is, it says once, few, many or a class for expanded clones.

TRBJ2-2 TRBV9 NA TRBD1 TGTGCCAGCAGCGTAGAAGGGGGCGCCGCCGGGGAGCTGTTTTTT CASSVEGGAAGELFF
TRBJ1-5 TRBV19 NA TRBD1 TGTGCCAGTAGTAACCCCCAACGGACAGGACCGAGCAATCAGCCCCAGCATTTT CASSNPQRTGPSNQPQHF
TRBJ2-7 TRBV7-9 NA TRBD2 TGTGCCAGCAGCCCAGCTGGGCGGGGGGACTACGAGCAGTACTTC CASSPAGRGDYEQYF
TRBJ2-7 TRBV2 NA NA TGTGCCAGCAGCCCGAGGGGGGAGCAGTACTTC CASSPRGEQYF
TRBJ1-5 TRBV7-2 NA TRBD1 TGTGCCAGCAGCCCGTGGGGGACAGGGAATAGCAATCAGCCCCAGCATTTT CASSPWGTGNSNQPQHF
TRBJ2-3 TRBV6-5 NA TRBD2 TGTGCCAGCAGTTCCGGACTAGCGGGAGAAGATACGCAGTATTTT CASSSGLAGEDTQYF
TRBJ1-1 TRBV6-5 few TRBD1 TGTGCCAGCAGTTACGCAGGGGGCAGGGGCACTGAAGCTTTCTTT CASSYAGGRGTEAFF
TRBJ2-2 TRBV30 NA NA TGTGCCTGGGAAAATCCAGGGTACGGGGAGCTGTTTTTT CAWENPGYGELFF
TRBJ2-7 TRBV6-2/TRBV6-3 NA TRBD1 TGTGCCAGCAGTCCCCCGGGACAGGGAAACTACGAGCAGTACTTC CASSPPGQGNYEQYF
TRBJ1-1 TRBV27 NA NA TGTGCCAGCAGTTACGTCGTGGGCCGGACTGAAGCTTTCTTT CASSYVVGRTEAFF
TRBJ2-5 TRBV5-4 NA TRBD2 TGTGCCAGCAGCGCCGGGACTAGCGGGCCCCAAGAGACCCAGTACTTC CASSAGTSGPQETQYF
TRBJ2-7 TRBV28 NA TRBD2 TGTGCCAGCAGTTCCCCCGGACTAGCGGGATCCTACGAGCAGTACTTC CASSSPGLAGSYEQYF
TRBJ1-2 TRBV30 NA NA TGTGCCGTCGACAGGCCCCAGACTGGTGGCTACACCTTC CAVDRPQTGGYTF
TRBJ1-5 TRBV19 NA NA TGTGCCAGTAGTATAGAAGCAGGGGCCCAGCATTTT CASSIEAGAQHF
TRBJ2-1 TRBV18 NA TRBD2 TGTGCCAGCTCACCCTGGACTAGCGATTTCAATGAGCAGTTCTTC CASSPWTSDFNEQFF
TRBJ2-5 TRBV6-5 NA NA TGTGCCAGCAGTTACTCGGGCACCCAAGAGACCCAGTACTTC CASSYSGTQETQYF
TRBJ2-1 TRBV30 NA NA TGTGCCCAGGGCCGTGGCCAGTCCTACAATGAGCAGTTCTTC CAQGRGQSYNEQFF
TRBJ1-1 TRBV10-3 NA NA TGTGCCATCAGTGAGTCTCAGGTTGAAGCTTTCTTT CAISESQVEAFF
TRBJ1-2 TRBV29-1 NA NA TGCAGCGTTGCAAATCGGGGTCGGGATGGCTACACCTTC CSVANRGRDGYTF
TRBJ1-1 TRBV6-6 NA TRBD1 TGTGCCAGCAGTCCGGCAGGGGGACTGAACACTGAAGCTTTCTTT CASSPAGGLNTEAFF
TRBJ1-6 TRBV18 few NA TGTGCCAGCAAAGCGGTACCTACACGGGCCAATAATTCACCCCTCCACTTT CASKAVPTRANNSPLHF
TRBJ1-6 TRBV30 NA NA TGTGCCTGGAGCCCTAAGAATAATTCACCCCTCCACTTT CAWSPKNNSPLHF
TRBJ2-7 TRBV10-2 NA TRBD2 TGCGCCAGCAGTACTAGCGGAGCCTACGAGCAGTACTTC CASSTSGAYEQYF
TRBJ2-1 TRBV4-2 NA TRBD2 TGTGCCAGCAGCCAAGATGGGACTAGCGGGAGCTCCTACAATGAGCAGTTCTTC CASSQDGTSGSSYNEQFF
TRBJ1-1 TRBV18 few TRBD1 TGTGCCAGCTCATCCCGGGACAGTGAAGGATTGAACACTGAAGCTTTCTTT CASSSRDSEGLNTEAFF
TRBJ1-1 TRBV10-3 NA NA TGTGCCATCAGTGCTTTCACCGGGAACACTGAAGCTTTCTTT CAISAFTGNTEAFF
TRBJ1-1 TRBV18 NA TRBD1 TGTGCCAGCTCACGAAGGACAGGGGAGGACACTGAAGCTTTCTTT CASSRRTGEDTEAFF
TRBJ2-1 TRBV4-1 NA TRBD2 TGCGCCAGCAGCCAAGGAGCGGGAGTAGCGTACAATGAGCAGTTCTTC CASSQGAGVAYNEQFF
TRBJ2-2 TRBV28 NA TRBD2 TGTGCCAGCCTTAAACTAGCGGGAGTACGGACCGGGGAGCTGTTTTTT CASLKLAGVRTGELFF
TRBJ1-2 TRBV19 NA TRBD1 TGTGCCAGTAGTCCCCACCCCGGACAGGAGAGATTCTCCTATGGCTACACCTTC CASSPHPGQERFSYGYTF
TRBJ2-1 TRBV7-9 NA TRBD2 TGTGCCAGCAGCTTGACGGGAGGGAACAATGAGCAGTTCTTC CASSLTGGNNEQFF
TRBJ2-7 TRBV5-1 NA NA TGCGCCAGCAGCTTGGCCCCGACAGACTACGAGCAGTACTTC CASSLAPTDYEQYF
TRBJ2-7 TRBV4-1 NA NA TGCGCCAGCAGCCAAAAGACCGGGGTTTACGAGCAGTACTTC CASSQKTGVYEQYF
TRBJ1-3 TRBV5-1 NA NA TGCGCCAGCAGCTTGGTCCGGGGCTCTGGAAACACCATATATTTT CASSLVRGSGNTIYF
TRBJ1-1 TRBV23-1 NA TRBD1 TGCGCCAGCAGTCACCGATCAGGGGGCCCAGGACCGGGGCCTACGAACACTGAAGCTTTCTTT CASSHRSGGPGPGPTNTEAFF
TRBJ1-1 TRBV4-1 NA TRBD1 TGCGCCAGCAGCCCCATTGGACAGGGTAGTTTTACTGAAGCTTTCTTT CASSPIGQGSFTEAFF
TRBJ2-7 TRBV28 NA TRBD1 TGTGCCAGCAGGGGACAGGGGACGGGAGCCTACGAGCAGTACTTC CASRGQGTGAYEQYF
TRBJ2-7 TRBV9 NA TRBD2 TGTGCCAGCAGCGTAGACCCTAGCGGGGAGCAGTACTTC CASSVDPSGEQYF
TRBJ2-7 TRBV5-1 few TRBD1 TGCGCCAGCAGCCTACCGGGACAGGGGAACGAGCAGTACTTC CASSLPGQGNEQYF
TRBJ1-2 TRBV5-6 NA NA TGTGCCAGCAGCCCCAAACCGAGTCCCTATGGCTACACCTTC CASSPKPSPYGYTF
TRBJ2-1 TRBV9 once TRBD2 TGTGCCAGCAGCGTAGCGATACTAGCGGGAGGGAATGAGCAGTTCTTC CASSVAILAGGNEQFF
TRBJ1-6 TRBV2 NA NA TGTGCCAGCAGTGACCAGGGGATTAATAATTCACCCCTCCACTTT CASSDQGINNSPLHF
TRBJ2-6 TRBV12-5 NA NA TGTGCTAGTGGTTTGGTTCGGACTGGGGGGATACTCTCTGGGGCCAACGTCCTGACTTTC CASGLVRTGGILSGANVLTF
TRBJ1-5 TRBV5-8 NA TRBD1 TGTGCCAGCAGCCGGACAGGGAACAATCAGCCCCAGCATTTT CASSRTGNNQPQHF
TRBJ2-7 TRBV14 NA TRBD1 TGTGCCAGCAGCCAACTACCGGGACAGGGCCACGAGCAGTACTTC CASSQLPGQGHEQYF
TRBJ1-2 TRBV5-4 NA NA TGTGCCAGCAGCGAAGACGGGACAAGAGGCTACACCTTC CASSEDGTRGYTF
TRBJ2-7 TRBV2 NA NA TGTGCCAGCAGTGAAGTGGTGAGCCCAGAGGGGTACTTC CASSEVVSPEGYF
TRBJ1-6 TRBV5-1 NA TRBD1 TGCGCCAGCAGCTTTGATTTTTATGGGGACAGCCTTAATTCACCCCTCCACTTT CASSFDFYGDSLNSPLHF
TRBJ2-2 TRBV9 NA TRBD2 TGTGCCAGCAGCGTAGAGGTCGGATTTGCGGGAGACACCGGGGAGCTGTTTTTT CASSVEVGFAGDTGELFF
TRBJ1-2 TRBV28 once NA TGTGCCAGCAGTTCCCATTTGGGACAAGGAGACTATGGCTACACCTTC CASSSHLGQGDYGYTF
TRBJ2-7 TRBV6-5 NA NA TGTGCCAGCACCCCCAGGGATGTGAGCTACGAGCAGTACTTC CASTPRDVSYEQYF
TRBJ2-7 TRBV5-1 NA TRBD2 TGCGCCAGCAGCGCGGGGGGGGGCACCTACGAGCAGTACTTC CASSAGGGTYEQYF
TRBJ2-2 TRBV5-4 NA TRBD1 TGTGCCAGCAGCATGGACAGGTTGGACACCGGGGAGCTGTTTTTT CASSMDRLDTGELFF
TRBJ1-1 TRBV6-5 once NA TGTGCCAGCAGTTACTCTCGGAACACTGAAGCTTTCTTT CASSYSRNTEAFF
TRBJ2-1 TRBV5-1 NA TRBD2 TGCGCCAGCAGCTACGGGACTAGCGACTACAATGAGCAGTTCTTC CASSYGTSDYNEQFF
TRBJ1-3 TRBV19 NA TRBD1 TGTGCCAGCCAACAGGGACAGGCCTTCTCTGGAAACACCATATATTTT CASQQGQAFSGNTIYF
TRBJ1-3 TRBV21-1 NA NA TGTGCCAGCAGCAAGGAATACAGGGGGCTAAACACCATATATTTT CASSKEYRGLNTIYF
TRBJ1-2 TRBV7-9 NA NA TGTGCCAGCAGCTTAGCGCCTCGGGGAGCTAACTATGGCTACACCTTC CASSLAPRGANYGYTF